These 7 T cell receptor beta chains were sequenced from one sample in a study of control samples from healthy donors and cancer patients. The assay was immunoSEQ multiplex PCR, and TCRdb's table has in-frame clones only and misses some. The table records approximately 99,000 clones, almost 85% of them present only once. Material: blood. These receptors were collected from a man between 18 and 35 years old in good health.

A single count supports this clone. This sequence joins TRBV7-2 and TRBJ1-1; TRBD1 is a possible D gene (5 bases). The CDR3 is 14 residues long. Germline V lookup: CDR1 SGHTA, CDR2 FQGNSA. V shed 6 bases and J shed 8 bases, with 19 bases lying between them. CDR3 sequence: CASSLSTGLREAFF. The DNA of the CDR3 is TGTGCCAGCAGTCTTAGTACAGGTTTGAGGGAAGCTTTCTTT.

This chain links TRBV9 with TRBJ2-3, with 15 bases that match TRBD2. The V and J ends lost 3 bases and 6 bases, in that order; junction bases with no gene match: 8. This CDR3 comprises 17 residues. Germline V gives CDR1 SGDLS, CDR2 YYNGEE. The CDR3 spells CASSERTSGGASDTQYF. The CDR3 nucleotides read TGTGCCAGCAGCGAACGGACTAGCGGGGGGGCCAGTGATACGCAGTATTTT.

This clone was detected a few times. V gene TRBV6-2 or TRBV6-3 combines with J gene TRBJ1-2; D unresolved. Between the trimmed V and J ends, which lost 2 bases and 0 bases, there was a span of 7 bases. Germline CDR1 is MNHEY and CDR2 is SVGEGT. The CDR3 runs 14 residues. The CDR3, as DNA: TGTGCCAGCAGTTACGAACTAGCTAACTATGGCTACACCTTC. Translation gives CASSYELANYGYTF.

The J gene is TRBJ1-1, the V gene TRBV27, with D possibly matching TRBD1 (5 bases). This CDR3 contains 13 residues. Trimming left V 5 bases short and J 2 bases short, with 9 bases between. Germline V CDR1 and CDR2: MNHEY, SMNVEV (reference sequence). CDR3 sequence: CASSPRGNTEAFF. DNA for the CDR3: TGTGCCAGCAGTCCCCGGGGCAACACTGAAGCTTTCTTT.

The rearrangement uses TRBV18 and TRBJ1-6; 7 bases match TRBD1. Trimming took 5 bases from V and 9 from J; bases not matched to a gene: 4. CDR1 is KGHSH, CDR2 LQKENI, per germline. This CDR3 is built from 13 residues. The CDR3: CASSGDSFSPLHF. The CDR3, as DNA: TGTGCCAGCTCAGGGGACAGTTTTTCACCCCTCCACTTT.

The chain recombines TRBV7-8 with TRBJ1-4; 10 bases fit TRBD1. The CDR3 covers 15 residues. J lost 8 bases, V lost 5 bases, and 8 bases had no gene match. Per the germline V gene, CDR1 is SGHVS and CDR2 is FQNEAQ. Here the CDR3 DNA reads TGTGCCAGCAGCCAGAGGACAGGGGGTTTGGAAAAACTGTTTTTT. It yields the protein CASSQRTGGLEKLFF.

With regard to this clone: Compared with germline, one end of the junction differs, possibly owing to a read error. V usage is TRBV2 and J usage is TRBJ2-2; possible D gene TRBD2, 5 bases. The CDR3 consists of 16 residues. Germline V lookup: CDR1 SNHLY, CDR2 FYNNEI. DNA of the CDR3: TGTGCCAGCAGCGAAGTTCGAGCGGAGAACACCGGGGAGCTGTTTTTT. Encoded protein: CASSEVRAENTGELFF.